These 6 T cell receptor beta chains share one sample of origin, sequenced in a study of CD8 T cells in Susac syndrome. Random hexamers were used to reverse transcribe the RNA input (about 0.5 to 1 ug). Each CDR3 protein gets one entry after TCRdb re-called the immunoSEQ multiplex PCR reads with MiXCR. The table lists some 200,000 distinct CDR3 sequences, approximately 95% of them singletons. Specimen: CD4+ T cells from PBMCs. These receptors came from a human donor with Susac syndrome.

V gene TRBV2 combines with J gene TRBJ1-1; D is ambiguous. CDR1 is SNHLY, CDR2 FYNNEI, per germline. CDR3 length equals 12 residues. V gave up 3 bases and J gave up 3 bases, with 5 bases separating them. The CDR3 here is CASSDSYTEAFF. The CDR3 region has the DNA TGTGCCAGCAGTGACAGCTACACTGAAGCTTTCTTT.

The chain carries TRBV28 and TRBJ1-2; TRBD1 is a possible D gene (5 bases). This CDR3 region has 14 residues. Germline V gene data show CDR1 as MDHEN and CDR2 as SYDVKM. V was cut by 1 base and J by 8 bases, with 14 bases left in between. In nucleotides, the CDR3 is TGTGCCAGCAGTTTATTGGGACGGTTTGGCGGCTACACCTTC. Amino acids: CASSLLGRFGGYTF.

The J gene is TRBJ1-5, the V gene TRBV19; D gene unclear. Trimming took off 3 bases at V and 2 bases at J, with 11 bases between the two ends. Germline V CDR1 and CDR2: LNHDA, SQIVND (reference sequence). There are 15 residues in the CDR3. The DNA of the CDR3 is TGTGCCAGTAGTATTTCCGGCAGCCGCAATCAGCCCCAGCATTTT. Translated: CASSISGSRNQPQHF.

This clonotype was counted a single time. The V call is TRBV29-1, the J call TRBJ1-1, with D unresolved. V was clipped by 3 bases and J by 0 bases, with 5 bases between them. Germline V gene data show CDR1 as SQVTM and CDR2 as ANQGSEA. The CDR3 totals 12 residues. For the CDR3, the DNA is TGCAGCGTTGACTTGGTGAACACTGAAGCTTTCTTT. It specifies CSVDLVNTEAFF.

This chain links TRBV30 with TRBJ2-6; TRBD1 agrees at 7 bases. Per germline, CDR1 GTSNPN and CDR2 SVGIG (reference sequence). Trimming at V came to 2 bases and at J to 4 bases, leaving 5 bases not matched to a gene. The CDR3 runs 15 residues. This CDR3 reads CAWSNTGAGANVLTF. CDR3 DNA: TGTGCCTGGAGTAATACAGGGGCCGGGGCCAACGTCCTGACTTTC.

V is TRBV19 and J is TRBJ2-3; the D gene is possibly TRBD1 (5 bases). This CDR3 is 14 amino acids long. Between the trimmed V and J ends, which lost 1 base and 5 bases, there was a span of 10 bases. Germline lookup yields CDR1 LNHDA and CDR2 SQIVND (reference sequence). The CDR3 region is CASSIVDSLDTQYF. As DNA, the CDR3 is TGTGCCAGTAGTATAGTAGACAGCTTAGATACGCAGTATTTT.